These T cell receptor beta chains were read from a single sample in a study of T cells expressing NK-cell markers. One entry per CDR3 protein, without DNA, is what TCRdb gives after re-calling the 5' RACE reads. The sample table includes a few hundred thousand distinct CDR3 sequences. Specimen: blood T cells: a sorted CD56 or NKG2C T cell subset, CD4+ or CD8+ T cells, or bulk PBMC T cells (not recorded which). These TCRs come from a man between 18 and 35 years old in good health. Both conserved end residues are part of each CDR3.

>TRBV20-1|TRBJ2-5
CSAVGTSQETQYF
>TRBV20-1|TRBJ2-1
CSATPNPGRNEQFF
>TRBV5-1|TRBJ2-5
CASSGGLQGETQYF
>TRBV6-5|TRBJ2-1
CASTGPLTGREQFF
>TRBV5-4|TRBJ2-3
CASSGAPGTRGDTQYF
>TRBV13|TRBJ1-1
CASSLGREGGAFF
>TRBV29-1|TRBJ2-4
CSVQGRLAKNIQYF
>TRBV20-1|TRBJ1-5
CSAEGERGAQPQHF
>TRBV5-1|TRBJ2-1
CASSFSLSGGEQFF
>TRBV7-9|TRBJ1-6
CASSDGPSPLHF
>TRBV29-1|TRBJ2-1
CSVYSSGRDNEQFF
>TRBV14|TRBJ2-1
CASSPTLSYNEQFF
>TRBV10-3|TRBJ1-5
CATKDESNQPQHF
>TRBV10-1|TRBJ2-3
CASIIVRGITDTQYF